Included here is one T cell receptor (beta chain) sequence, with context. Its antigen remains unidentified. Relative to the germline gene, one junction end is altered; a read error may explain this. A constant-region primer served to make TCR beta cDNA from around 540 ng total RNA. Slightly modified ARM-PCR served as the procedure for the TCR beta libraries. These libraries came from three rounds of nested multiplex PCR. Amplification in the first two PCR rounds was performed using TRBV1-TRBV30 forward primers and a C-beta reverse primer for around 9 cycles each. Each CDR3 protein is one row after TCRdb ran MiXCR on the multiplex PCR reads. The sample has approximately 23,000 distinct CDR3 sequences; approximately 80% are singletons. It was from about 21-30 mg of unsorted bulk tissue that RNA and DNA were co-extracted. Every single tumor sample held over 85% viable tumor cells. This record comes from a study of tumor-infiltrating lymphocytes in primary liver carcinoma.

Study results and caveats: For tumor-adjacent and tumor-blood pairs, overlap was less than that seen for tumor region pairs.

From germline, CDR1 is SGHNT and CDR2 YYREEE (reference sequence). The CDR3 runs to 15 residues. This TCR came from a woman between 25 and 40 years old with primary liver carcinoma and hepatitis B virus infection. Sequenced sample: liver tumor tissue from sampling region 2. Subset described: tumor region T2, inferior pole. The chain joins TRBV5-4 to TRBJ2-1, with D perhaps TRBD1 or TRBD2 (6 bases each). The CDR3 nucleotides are TGTGCCAGCAGCCCAGAGGGGGGATGCCTTTCTGAGGAGTTCTTC. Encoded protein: CASSPEGGCLSEEFF.